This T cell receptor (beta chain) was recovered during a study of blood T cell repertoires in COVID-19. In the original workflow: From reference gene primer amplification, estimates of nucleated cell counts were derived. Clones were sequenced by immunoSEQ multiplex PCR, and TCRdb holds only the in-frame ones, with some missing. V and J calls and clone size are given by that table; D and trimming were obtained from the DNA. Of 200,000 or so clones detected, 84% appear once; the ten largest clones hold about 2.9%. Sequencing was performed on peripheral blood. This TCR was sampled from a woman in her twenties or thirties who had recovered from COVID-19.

CDR3 in amino acids: CAISEWRTSGRGSYNEQFF. The CDR3 nucleotides read TGTGCCATCAGTGAGTGGAGGACTAGCGGACGAGGCTCCTACAATGAGCAGTTCTTC. This chain connects TRBV10-3 to TRBJ2-1, with TRBD2 matching 10 bases. The germline V gene encodes CDR1 ENHRY and CDR2 SYGVKD. CDR3 size: 19 residues. The V gene end was trimmed by 1 base and the J gene end by 0 bases; junction bases not matched to a gene: 9.